The entry below gives a single T cell receptor beta chain sequence along with its context. Antigen: not known. These data belong to a study of OX40 agonist ivuxolimab in advanced cancers. Study details: Patients were infused with ivuxolimab every 2 weeks at 0.01 to 10 mg/kg.

V was clipped by 6 bases and J by 0 bases, with 11 bases between them. CDR1 is SGHDN, CDR2 FVKESK, per germline. There are 14 residues in the CDR3. Method: immunoSEQ multiplex PCR; TCRdb's copy keeps in-frame clones and lacks some. The sample yields about 64,000 clones, 75% to 90% seen once. Study findings and constraints: Low normalized T-cell clonal expansion was additionally recorded for some nonresponders.

The rearrangement joins TRBV14 to TRBJ1-1; D might be TRBD1 (6 bases). This specimen consisted of CD4+ or CD8+ T cells sorted from blood, obtained in a trial of the OX40 agonist ivuxolimab. This TCR derives from an adult with an advanced solid tumor such as melanoma, head and neck, liver or kidney cancer. In DNA form, the CDR3 reads TGTGCCAGCAGGAAGGGGGAAATGAACACTGAAGCTTTCTTT. Translation gives CASRKGEMNTEAFF.